The next 10 T cell receptor beta chains were all read from a single sample in a study of cytomegalovirus exposure and HLA in healthy donors. PCR employed 60 Vbeta and 13 Jbeta primers. TCRdb's copy holds only in-frame clones and misses some; the assay was immunoSEQ multiplex PCR. The table lists 100,000 to 150,000 clones, over 70% of them singletons. The sample taken for sequencing was PBMCs. These receptors all come from a woman in her thirties or forties in good health and CMV-seronegative.

The chain links TRBV9 to TRBJ2-5; 7 bases fit TRBD1. V lost 0 bases to trimming and J lost 5 bases; unmatched junction nucleotides: 4. CDR3 length: 14 residues. Looked up from germline, CDR1 is SGDLS and CDR2 is YYNGEE. For the CDR3, the DNA is TGTGCCAGCAGCGTAGGACAGGGCGGGGAGACCCAGTACTTC. The encoded protein is CASSVGQGGETQYF.

J is TRBJ2-7 and V is TRBV7-9; 7 bases agree with TRBD1. This CDR3 contains 13 residues. After removal of 3 bases from V and 5 bases from J, the junction contained 4 bases not matched to a gene. Germline loops: CDR1 SEHNR, CDR2 FQNEAQ (reference sequence). DNA of the CDR3: TGTGCCAGCAGCTTTCAGGGGGTACACGAGCAGTACTTC. It is translated as CASSFQGVHEQYF.

This clone was recorded only once. The chain is built from TRBV5-8 and TRBJ1-2; possibly TRBD1 for D (6 bases). Deletions cut 1 base from V and 8 bases from J, with 12 bases between. Germline CDR1 reads SGHTS; CDR2 reads YDEGEE. This CDR3 has 13 residues. CDR3 residues: CASSLRSGVGYTF. In DNA form, the CDR3 reads TGTGCCAGCAGCTTGAGGTCAGGGGTAGGCTACACCTTC.

The chain employs TRBV27 and TRBJ2-2; D uncertain. Germline V gives CDR1 MNHEY, CDR2 SMNVEV (reference sequence). V was shortened by 2 bases and J by 4 bases, with 5 bases between the two germline ends. The CDR3 has 13 amino acids. The CDR3 reads CASSLAATGELFF. CDR3 DNA sequence: TGTGCCAGCAGTTTAGCGGCCACCGGGGAGCTGTTTTTT.

The CDR3 sequence is CASSLGSGVGPAYEQYF. The CDR3 DNA reads TGTGCCAGCAGCTTAGGTTCGGGAGTGGGACCGGCCTACGAGCAGTACTTC. The V gene is TRBV7-6, the J gene TRBJ2-7; D might be TRBD2 (6 bases). CDR1 is SGHVS and CDR2 is FNYEAQ in the germline V gene. Trimming shortened V by 1 base and J by 2 bases, and 18 bases separated the two germline ends. The CDR3 has 17 amino acids.

V and J are TRBV27 and TRBJ2-7; tentative D call: TRBD1 (5 bases). Germline V gene sequence: CDR1 MNHEY, CDR2 SMNVEV (reference sequence). V was clipped by 8 bases and J by 2 bases, with 7 bases between them. The CDR3 runs 11 residues. The CDR3 region is CASGHPYEQYF. CDR3 coding DNA: TGTGCCAGCGGACACCCCTACGAGCAGTACTTC.

This chain connects TRBV10-3 to TRBJ1-1, with D perhaps TRBD1 (5 bases). V lost 8 bases and J lost 4, with 17 bases in between. The CDR3 length is 14 residues. Germline CDR1 reads ENHRY; CDR2 reads SYGVKD. The CDR3 reads CAIGAAGRSTEAFF. The CDR3 coding sequence is TGTGCCATCGGGGCAGCAGGGAGGTCCACTGAAGCTTTCTTT.

The chain combines TRBV29-1 with TRBJ1-1, with 12 nucleotides matching TRBD1. V shed 3 bases, J shed 3 bases, and the junction held 2 bases outside the gene matches. The CDR3 is made up of 14 amino acids. Per germline, CDR1 SQVTM and CDR2 ANQGSEA. The CDR3 spells CSVEGQGAHTEAFF. CDR3 DNA sequence: TGCAGCGTTGAGGGACAGGGGGCCCACACTGAAGCTTTCTTT.

This chain uses TRBV7-8 with TRBJ1-4, with 7 bases aligning to TRBD1. Germline V gives CDR1 SGHVS, CDR2 FQNEAQ. With V trimmed by 1 base and J by 5 bases, 7 bases remained unmatched. The CDR3 has 16 residues. Here the CDR3 reads CASSLGHGTENEKLFF. CDR3 sequence (DNA): TGTGCCAGCAGCTTAGGGCATGGGACAGAAAATGAAAAACTGTTTTTT.

The chain combines TRBV19 with TRBJ2-1; 9 bases line up with TRBD1. The V segment lost 5 bases and the J segment 8 bases; nucleotides outside the gene matches: 10. In germline, CDR1 is LNHDA, CDR2 SQIVND (reference sequence). The CDR3 totals 15 residues. The CDR3 bases are TGTGCCAGTAGTGCCCCGGGACAGGGAGTCGATGAGCAGTTCTTC. It is translated as CASSAPGQGVDEQFF.